The next 3 T cell receptor beta chains were all read from a single sample in a study of identical twins. TCRdb fed the 5' RACE reads into MiXCR, producing one record per CDR3 protein. The sample gives 690,000 or so distinct CDR3 sequences, roughly 6% of which show up once; 1.5% to 2% is in the top ten. Sequenced material: naive T cells sorted from blood. Every receptor here comes from a man aged 18 to 30 in good health.

This clonotype was seen only a few times. J is TRBJ2-5 and V is TRBV12-3 or TRBV12-4; D perhaps matches TRBD2 (6 bases). The CDR3 length is 16 residues. V lost 2 bases to trimming and J lost 4 bases, with 17 bases between them. DNA of the CDR3: TGTGCCAGCAGTTTAAGCGGGTTTGCGGGAACAGAGACCCAGTACTTC. Translated, it gives CASSLSGFAGTETQYF.

A few counts support this clonotype. This chain links TRBV24-1 with TRBJ2-7; a weak D match, TRBD2 (5 bases). Trimming removed 3 bases at V and 1 base at J, with 12 bases between. The length of the CDR3 is 15 residues. The V gene's germline CDR1 is KGHDR and CDR2 SFDVKD. The CDR3 sequence: CATSDGGSGSYEQYF. In DNA form, the CDR3 reads TGTGCCACCAGTGATGGAGGTTCCGGGTCCTACGAGCAGTACTTC.

There are many counts of this clonotype. The J gene is TRBJ1-1, the V gene TRBV29-1; 7 bases agree with TRBD1. The CDR3 consists of 13 residues. J lost 1 base, V lost 7 bases, and 6 bases had no gene match. CDR1 and CDR2 from the germline V gene are SQVTM and ANQGSEA. The CDR3 loop reads CSARTGSNTEAFF. Written as DNA, the CDR3 is TGCAGCGCCCGGACAGGTTCGAACACTGAAGCTTTCTTT.